A selection of T cell receptor beta chains follows, all from one sample in a study of OX40 agonist ivuxolimab in advanced cancers. Clones were read by immunoSEQ multiplex PCR, and TCRdb kept only the in-frame ones, dropping some. The sample has about 100,000 clones, approximately 89% seen once. The source material was CD4+ or CD8+ T cells sorted from blood, sampled in a trial of the OX40 agonist ivuxolimab. The receptors were sampled from an adult with an advanced solid tumor such as melanoma, head and neck, liver or kidney cancer. Both conserved end residues are part of each CDR3. The D gene is left open where the match is weak. Clone size appears in some rows only: once, few, many, or a class for an expanded clone.

v_call,clone_size,d_call,j_call,cdr3_nt,cdr3_aa
TRBV7-2,-,-,TRBJ1-1,TGTGCCAGCAGCTTAGGTCGGACCACTGAAGCTTTCTTT,CASSLGRTTEAFF
TRBV4-1,-,TRBD1,TRBJ1-4,TGCGCCAGCAGCCCGGGGACAGATGCAACTAATGAAAAACTGTTTTTT,CASSPGTDATNEKLFF
TRBV7-2,-,TRBD1,TRBJ1-5,TGTGCCAGCAGCGCCCGGGACAGGGGGCCTCAGCAGCCCCAGCATTTT,CASSARDRGPQQPQHF
TRBV4-3,once,TRBD2,TRBJ2-7,TGCGCCAGCAGCCACAGACTAGCGGGAGTCCCCTACGAGCAGTACTTC,CASSHRLAGVPYEQYF
TRBV18,-,TRBD1,TRBJ1-3,TGTGCCAGCTCACCCGCCCTAGACAGGGACCCTGGAAACACCATATATTTT,CASSPALDRDPGNTIYF
TRBV5-6,-,TRBD1,TRBJ1-4,TGTGCCAGCAGCGACTACAGGGGCACAACTAATGAAAAACTGTTTTTT,CASSDYRGTTNEKLFF
TRBV4-2,-,-,TRBJ2-2,TGTGCCAGCAGCCAAGACTATCACCGGGAGCTGTTTTTT,CASSQDYHRELFF
TRBV5-5,-,TRBD1,TRBJ1-1,TGTGCCAGCAGGGACAGGATCGAGAACACTGAAGCTTTCTTT,CASRDRIENTEAFF
TRBV25-1,-,-,TRBJ2-7,TGTGCCAGCAGTGAATTTTCTAAGGGGGTAAGAAACGAGCAGTACTTC,CASSEFSKGVRNEQYF
TRBV28,-,TRBD2,TRBJ2-6,TGTGCCAGCAGGGCCCCAAGTAGGCTAGCGGAATCCCCTGGGGCCAACGTCCTGACTTTC,CASRAPSRLAESPGANVLTF
TRBV18,-,TRBD1,TRBJ2-4,TGTGCCAGCTCCAGGACAGGGATTCGAGACATTCAGTACTTC,CASSRTGIRDIQYF
TRBV29-1,-,TRBD1,TRBJ2-5,TGCAGCGTTATATCCGGGACAGCAACCCAGTACTTC,CSVISGTATQYF
TRBV28,-,-,TRBJ1-2,TGTGCCAGCAGCCAGGATAACTATGGCTACACCTTC,CASSQDNYGYTF
TRBV6-6,-,TRBD2,TRBJ2-7,TGTGCCAGCAGTTACAAACTAGCGGGAGGCGTTGACGAGCAGTACTTC,CASSYKLAGGVDEQYF
TRBV4-1,-,-,TRBJ1-4,TGCGCCAGCAGCCGGAGAGGACACGCAACTAATGAAAAACTGTTTTTT,CASSRRGHATNEKLFF
TRBV2,once,-,TRBJ1-2,TGTGCCAGCAGCGCGACTTCGGCGGGGGGCTACACCTTC,CASSATSAGGYTF
TRBV7-2,-,-,TRBJ2-2,TGTGCCAGCAGCTTATGGGGGACGAACACCGGGGAGCTGTTTTTT,CASSLWGTNTGELFF
TRBV4-3,-,-,TRBJ1-2,TGCGCCAGCAGCCTCCGGGGGACTAACTATGGCTACACCTTC,CASSLRGTNYGYTF
TRBV7-2,-,TRBD1,TRBJ2-7,TGTGCCAGCAGCTTATGGGACAGGGTCTCCTACGAGCAGTACTTC,CASSLWDRVSYEQYF
TRBV18,once,-,TRBJ1-1,TGTGCCAGCTCACCGAACAGGAACACTGAAGCTTTCTTT,CASSPNRNTEAFF
TRBV14,-,TRBD1,TRBJ2-2,TGTGCCAGCAGCCTCAGGGGTAACAGGGGCGTGACCGGGGAGCTGTTTTTT,CASSLRGNRGVTGELFF
TRBV27,-,-,TRBJ1-4,TGTGCCAGCAGTTTATGGTTGACAGGCTCAACTAATGAAAAACTGTTTTTT,CASSLWLTGSTNEKLFF
TRBV5-6,-,TRBD2,TRBJ2-7,TGTGCCAGCAGCCCCGGACTAGCGGGCTACGAGCAGTACTTC,CASSPGLAGYEQYF
TRBV14,-,-,TRBJ2-2,TGTGCCAGCAAATGGTCATTGAACGCCGGGGAGCTGTTTTTT,CASKWSLNAGELFF
TRBV19,-,-,TRBJ1-5,TGTGCCAGTAGTGCCCGGGACACGATGCGGCAGCCCCAGCATTTT,CASSARDTMRQPQHF
TRBV7-2,-,-,TRBJ2-5,TGTGCCAGCAGCTCCCTAACTAGCCCGGAGACCCAGTACTTC,CASSSLTSPETQYF
TRBV4-2,-,TRBD1,TRBJ2-5,TGTGCCAGCAACCAAGGACAGGGCCGTCAAGAGACCCAGTACTTC,CASNQGQGRQETQYF
TRBV7-2,-,TRBD2,TRBJ2-1,TGTGCCAGCAGCTTAGGACTAGCGGGAGTCTATGAGCAGTTCTTC,CASSLGLAGVYEQFF
TRBV19,-,-,TRBJ1-2,TGTGCCGCTAGGGAGGGCGCGGACTATGGCTACACCTTC,CAAREGADYGYTF
TRBV7-9,-,-,TRBJ1-4,TGTGCCGGCGGGGAGGCAACTAATGAAAAACTGTTTTTT,CAGGEATNEKLFF
TRBV27,-,-,TRBJ2-7,TGTGCCAGCAGTTTTAGGGACAACTCCTACGAGCAGTACTTC,CASSFRDNSYEQYF
TRBV7-2,-,TRBD2,TRBJ2-1,TGTGCCAGCAGCCCAGCGGGAGTTGGCTACAATGAGCAGTTCTTC,CASSPAGVGYNEQFF
TRBV27,-,-,TRBJ2-1,TGTGCCAGCAGTTACGTGGGCCCTACAAATGAGCAGTTCTTC,CASSYVGPTNEQFF
TRBV25-1,-,-,TRBJ2-5,TGTGCCACCTACTTCCAAGAGACCCAGTACTTC,CATYFQETQYF
TRBV5-1,-,TRBD1,TRBJ1-2,TGCGCCAGCAGCTTGGGAATGACAGGGGGTGATGGCTACACCTTC,CASSLGMTGGDGYTF
TRBV27,-,TRBD2,TRBJ2-2,TGTGCCAGCAGAAGGTATCGGACTAGCGGGCCCGGGGAGCTGTTTTTT,CASRRYRTSGPGELFF
TRBV7-2,-,-,TRBJ1-2,TGTGCCAGCAGCTTAGACCGAGGGGACGGCTACACCTTC,CASSLDRGDGYTF
TRBV30,-,-,TRBJ1-5,TGTGCCTGGAGTGGCCGGGGGAAATCATTACGGCCCCAGCATTTT,CAWSGRGKSLRPQHF
TRBV10-3,-,TRBD1,TRBJ1-5,TGTGCCATCAGTACAGGGGGCAAGGCCCAGCATTTT,CAISTGGKAQHF
TRBV6-1,-,-,TRBJ1-5,TGTGCCAGCAGGAAGGCGCCCTTGAGCAATCAGCCCCAGCATTTT,CASRKAPLSNQPQHF
TRBV5-1,-,TRBD1,TRBJ1-1,TGCGCCAGCAGCTTCCGGACAGGGATGAACACTGAAGCTTTCTTT,CASSFRTGMNTEAFF
TRBV7-2,-,-,TRBJ2-7,TGTGCCAGCAGCTTAACCCTCACGGGGGAGCAGTACTTC,CASSLTLTGEQYF
TRBV6-6,-,TRBD1,TRBJ1-5,TGTGCCAGCAGAGAACAGGGGAGCCAGCCCCAGCATTTT,CASREQGSQPQHF
TRBV5-4,-,-,TRBJ2-3,TGTGCCAGCAGCTTGAACCTGAGAAGCACAGATACGCAGTATTTT,CASSLNLRSTDTQYF
TRBV28,-,-,TRBJ1-2,TGTGCCAGCAGTTCTTCAGCCCGCTATGGCTACACCTTC,CASSSSARYGYTF
TRBV5-5,-,-,TRBJ1-4,TGTGCCAGCAGCCCTGGTATCCTCAAGACTAATGAAAAACTGTTTTTT,CASSPGILKTNEKLFF
TRBV5-4,-,-,TRBJ2-1,TGTGCCAGCAGCTTGGCGAATTCCCATGAGCAGTTCTTC,CASSLANSHEQFF
TRBV19,-,-,TRBJ2-5,TGTGCCAGGGGGTGGCAAGAGACCCAGTACTTC,CARGWQETQYF
TRBV19,-,-,TRBJ1-2,TGTGCCAGTAGTATTCGGGGTAATGGCTACACCTTC,CASSIRGNGYTF
TRBV9,-,TRBD2,TRBJ2-1,TGTGCCAGCAGCGTAGCCTCTGCGGGAGGGCCGGAGCAGTTCTTC,CASSVASAGGPEQFF